The 9 T cell receptor beta chains presented below share a single source sample, sequenced in a study of tissue T cells after allogeneic stem cell transplantation. Time point meaning: mouse harvest day 7 after allogeneic transplant. Each mouse received 10^7 T-cell-depleted marrow cells plus 10^6 splenic CD5+ T cells by tail vein. The assay was immunoSEQ multiplex PCR, and TCRdb's table has in-frame clones only and misses some. The sample records approximately 6,600 clones, around 50% being singletons. Input material: lymph node tissue. The receptors were gathered from a female BALB/c mouse given C57BL/6 T cells with graft-versus-host disease after an allogeneic hematopoietic cell transplant.

This clone showed up just a few times. Mouse gene names apply. The read terminates 1 residue ahead of where the CDR3 ends, so the germline J gene completes it. The V gene is TRBV13-2, the J gene TRBJ2-7; the D gene is possibly TRBD2 (6 bases). V lost 6 bases to trimming and J lost 7 bases, with 11 bases between them. From germline, CDR1 is NNHNN and CDR2 SYGAGS (reference sequence). The CDR3 sequence is 11 residues long. The sequenced part of the CDR3 DNA is TGTGCCAGCGAACTGGGTGGGGAACAGTAC. Protein product: CASELGGEQY. The entire CDR3 sequence reads CASELGGEQYF.

In its sample, this clone was seen a few times. All gene names here are mouse names. Sequencing ends 1 residue short of the CDR3 end; the germline J gene provides the rest. This chain links TRBV26 with TRBJ2-1; no reliable D call. V lost 5 bases, J lost 0 bases, and 8 bases lay in between. There are 14 residues in the CDR3. Looked up from germline, CDR1 is KGHPV and CDR2 is FQNQEV (reference sequence). CDR3 DNA, as far as it was read: TGTGCCAGCAGTTTACAGAATAACTATGCTGAGCAGTTC. Its translation is CASSLQNNYAEQF. The entire CDR3 protein reads CASSLQNNYAEQFF.

There are a few counts of this clone. Gene and germline names: mouse. The read ends 1 residue early relative to the CDR3; the germline J gene fills the gap. The chain joins TRBV29 to TRBJ2-7; TRBD2 agrees at 10 bases. With 4 bases clipped from V and 7 bases from J, the junction kept 7 bases outside the gene matches. The CDR3 has 14 residues. Germline V gives CDR1 MSHET, CDR2 SYDVDS. The CDR3 reads CASSSGTGVLEQYF. The sequenced CDR3 bases are TGTGCTAGCAGTTCCGGGACTGGGGTCCTAGAACAGTAC.

Concerning this clone itself: Germline and genes: mouse. Sequencing ends 1 residue short of the CDR3 end; the germline J gene provides the rest. The chain recombines TRBV26 with TRBJ2-4, with 10 bases fitting TRBD1. Germline CDR1 reads KGHPV; CDR2 reads FQNQEV (reference sequence). With V trimmed by 6 bases and J by 4 bases, 4 bases remained unmatched. The CDR3 consists of 14 residues. CDR3 DNA, as far as it was read: TGTGCCAGCAGCCCGACAGGGGGCGAAAACACCTTGTAC. Residues: CASSPTGGENTLY. The whole CDR3 protein is CASSPTGGENTLYF. Variable domain in full (rest from reference TRBV26 and TRBJ2-4): NSKVIQTPRYLVKGQGQKAKMRCIPEKGHPVVFWYQQNKNNEFKFLINFQNQEVLQQIDMTEKRFSAECPSNSPCSLEIQSSEAGDSALYLCASSPTGGENTLYFGAGTRLSVL.

Details on this clone: Gene names are the mouse ones. The read is 1 residue too short to cover the CDR3 end, so that end is filled in from the germline J gene. V is TRBV13-3 and J is TRBJ2-2; 12 bases map to TRBD1. The CDR3 loop spans 15 amino acids. Germline V gene lookup returns CDR1 NNHDY and CDR2 SYVADS. After removal of 2 bases from V and 7 bases from J, the junction contained 3 bases not matched to a gene. The sequenced CDR3 bases are TGTGCCAGCAGTGACGGGACAGGGGGCCACGGGCAGCTCTAC. The encoded protein is CASSDGTGGHGQLY. The entire CDR3 protein is CASSDGTGGHGQLYF.

Comments on this clone: One junction end disagrees with the germline gene, perhaps due to a read error. The gene names given are mouse names. The read ends 1 residue shy of where the CDR3 ends; the end is completed using the germline J gene. The V call is TRBV20, the J call TRBJ2-7; the match to TRBD2 covers 11 bases. The CDR3 covers 13 residues. Germline V gene sequence: CDR1 GFQATS, CDR2 STVNSAI. Incomplete CDR3 DNA: TGTGGTGCTTGGGACTGGGGGAGGTATGAACAGTAC. Its protein is CGAWDWGRYEQY. The full CDR3 sequence reads CGAWDWGRYEQYF.

In this sample, this clone is medium-sized. Gene names denote mouse genes. The CDR3 end is not reached by the read, which stops 1 residue before it; the germline J gene fills it in. The chain recombines TRBV29 with TRBJ2-4; tentatively, D is TRBD1 or TRBD2 (5 bases each). Germline CDR1 and CDR2: MSHET and SYDVDS. The V gene lost 4 bases and the J gene lost 0 bases, with 5 bases spanning the gap. CDR3 length: 13 amino acids. CDR3 in amino acids: CASSWGSQNTLYF. CDR3 bases read: TGTGCTAGCAGTTGGGGGAGTCAAAACACCTTGTAC.

This clone was recorded a few times. Here the gene names and germline are mouse. Sequencing ends 1 residue short of the CDR3 end; the germline J gene provides the rest. The chain joins TRBV21 to TRBJ2-7; 8 bases match TRBD2. TRBV21 is reported as an ORF; its role is uncertain. The CDR3 runs to 14 residues. Losses at the gene ends were 1 base for V and 7 bases for J; bases not matched to a gene: 6. The CDR3 loop reads CASSQWGGAGEQYF. CDR3 bases read: TGTGCTAGCAGTCAATGGGGGGGCGCCGGAGAACAGTAC.

About this clone: Any gene name here is a mouse gene name. The read is 1 residue too short to cover the CDR3 end, so that end is filled in from the germline J gene. The V gene is TRBV14, the J gene TRBJ1-5, with D hard to call. Germline CDR1 is SGHDT and CDR2 is FRDEAV. The germline V and J ends were trimmed by 2 bases and 4 bases, with 4 bases remaining between them. There are 12 residues in the CDR3. The covered CDR3 bases are TGTGCCAGCAGTTTGCGGAACCAGGCTCCGCTT. This sequence encodes CASSLRNQAPL. The whole CDR3 sequence is CASSLRNQAPLF.